Shown below are 26 T cell receptor beta chains from a single sample sequenced in a study of shared clonotypes between healthy human individuals. CD45RO-negative, CCR7-selected cells formed the naive CD8 fraction, which excluded terminally differentiated effector memory CD45RA+ cells. TCRdb keeps only in-frame clones here, not all; method: immunoSEQ multiplex PCR. The sample lists fewer than 1 million clones; 96% were seen once. Material: naive CD8+ T cells sorted from blood. The receptors derive from a man aged 30-40 years in good health.

The sample holds one count of this clone. Within the sample, other DNA sequences also encode this same CDR3. V is TRBV27 and J is TRBJ2-1; possibly TRBD1 for D (5 bases). CDR1 MNHEY and CDR2 SMNVEV come from the germline V gene (reference sequence). The CDR3 is 12 amino acids. V was pared by 2 bases and J by 8 bases, with 7 bases between. The CDR3 sequence is CASSLIGDEQFF. The CDR3 DNA follows: TGTGCCAGCAGTTTAATAGGGGATGAGCAGTTCTTC.

A remark on this clone: The sample carries other DNA sequences with the same CDR3. V usage is TRBV5-4 and J usage is TRBJ2-7; D is uncertain. The V gene's germline CDR1 is SGHNT and CDR2 YYREEE (reference sequence). CDR3 length: 13 residues. V was pared by 0 bases and J by 2 bases, with 6 bases between. CDR3 in DNA: TGTGCCAGCAGCTTGGGCGGTACCTACGAGCAGTACTTC. Amino acid sequence: CASSLGGTYEQYF.

This rearrangement joins TRBV28 to TRBJ2-7, with D perhaps matching TRBD2 (6 bases). The CDR3 consists of 15 residues. V was trimmed by 7 bases and J by 3 bases, leaving 19 bases between them. CDR1 is MDHEN, CDR2 SYDVKM, per germline. CDR3 DNA: TGTGCCAGCACCTCGCTGGGGGACTGGATCTACGAGCAGTACTTC. Protein product: CASTSLGDWIYEQYF.

This clone was seen only once. V is TRBV19 and J is TRBJ2-7; 10 positions agree with TRBD1. The CDR3 extends over 14 amino acids. Germline values: CDR1 LNHDA, CDR2 SQIVND (reference sequence). V shed 7 bases and J 4 bases; nucleotides not matched to a gene: 7. The DNA of the CDR3 is TGTGCCAGTAAGCCCGGGACAGGGGATTACGAGCAGTACTTC. Amino acid sequence: CASKPGTGDYEQYF.

The V call is TRBV28, the J call TRBJ2-5; no clear D gene. Germline V lookup: CDR1 MDHEN, CDR2 SYDVKM. This CDR3 is 13 amino acids long. V lost 6 bases and J 4 bases, leaving 12 bases between the germline ends. This CDR3 is CASSYLWGETQYF. The CDR3 DNA is TGTGCCAGCAGCTACCTTTGGGGAGAGACCCAGTACTTC.

The chain employs TRBV7-9 and TRBJ1-4; tentative D call: TRBD1 (5 bases). Germline CDR1 is SEHNR and CDR2 is FQNEAQ (reference sequence). The ends were cut back, 4 bases at V and 4 bases at J, with 13 bases in the middle. The CDR3 spans 15 residues. CDR3 nucleotide sequence: TGTGCCAGCAGCTCCCCAGGGTCGGGTAATGAAAAACTGTTTTTT. Translating it yields CASSSPGSGNEKLFF.

The sample holds one count of this clone. The rearrangement links TRBV6-1 to TRBJ2-7; D is uncertain. The germline CDR1 and CDR2 sequences are MNHNS and SASEGT. V gave up 8 bases and J gave up 5 bases, with 10 bases separating them. This CDR3 contains 11 residues. In nucleotides, the CDR3 is TGTGCCAGCTCAGCAGGCCACGAGCAGTACTTC. Encoded protein: CASSAGHEQYF.

This rearrangement joins TRBV30 to TRBJ2-5; 14 bases align to TRBD2. CDR1 is GTSNPN and CDR2 is SVGIG in the germline V gene (reference sequence). This CDR3 is 18 amino acids long. J was trimmed by 3 bases and V by 4 bases; bases with no gene match: 13. CDR3 residues: CAWNLDEGLAGEEETQYF. The CDR3, as DNA: TGTGCCTGGAACCTCGACGAGGGACTAGCGGGAGAGGAAGAGACCCAGTACTTC.

The V gene is TRBV27, the J gene TRBJ1-2; D is possibly TRBD1 (6 bases). The germline V gene encodes CDR1 MNHEY and CDR2 SMNVEV (reference sequence). Deletions cut 7 bases from V and 4 bases from J, with 25 bases between. The CDR3 is made up of 17 amino acids. The DNA of the CDR3 is TGTGCCAGCACCAACGCCGGACAGAACGAGAATATCTATGGCTACACCTTC. Translated, it gives CASTNAGQNENIYGYTF.

This clone was counted a single time. This chain connects TRBV10-3 to TRBJ2-5; no clear D. The better agreement between TRBJ2-7 and the DNA end casts doubt on the J call. Per germline, CDR1 ENHRY and CDR2 SYGVKD. There are 13 residues in the CDR3. The CDR3 nucleotides read TGTGCCATCAGTGACAGTTCCTCCTACGAGCAGTACTTC. It specifies CAISDSSSYEQYF.

The rearrangement joins TRBV18 to TRBJ2-5, with no clear D. Per germline, CDR1 KGHSH and CDR2 LQKENI. The V and J ends lost 2 bases and 5 bases respectively, with 18 bases between them. The CDR3 has 16 amino acids. CDR3 residues: CASSPGSVGIQETQYF. For the CDR3, the DNA is TGTGCCAGCTCACCAGGGTCGGTAGGGATCCAGGAGACCCAGTACTTC.

This clone was seen only once. The chain couples TRBV18 to TRBJ2-7; no clear D. The CDR3 runs to 16 residues. V gave up 1 base and J gave up 1 base, with 14 bases separating them. Germline V CDR1 and CDR2: KGHSH, LQKENI. The DNA of the CDR3 is TGTGCCAGCTCACCACGGCCCAGGCCCAGATCCTACGAGCAGTACTTC. This sequence encodes CASSPRPRPRSYEQYF.

This clone was recorded once. The V gene is TRBV7-9, the J gene TRBJ1-1, with a possible D match to TRBD1 (5 bases). CDR3 length: 15 residues. CDR1 is SEHNR and CDR2 is FQNEAQ in the germline V gene (reference sequence). V gave up 2 bases and J gave up 3 bases, with 13 bases separating them. CDR3 in DNA: TGTGCCAGCAGCTTAAAAGATGCGGGGGACACTGAAGCTTTCTTT. Translation: CASSLKDAGDTEAFF. The variable domain in full, completed from reference TRBV7-9 and TRBJ1-1, reads DTGVSQNPRHKITKRGQNVTFRCDPISEHNRLYWYRQTLGQGPEFLTYFQNEAQLEKSRLLSDRFSAERPKGSFSTLEIQRTEQGDSAMYLCASSLKDAGDTEAFFGQGTRLTVV.

The chain uses TRBV19 and TRBJ1-1; 9 bases are a match to TRBD1. J lost 3 bases, V lost 7 bases, and 12 bases had no gene match. This CDR3 has 16 amino acids. Germline V gives CDR1 LNHDA, CDR2 SQIVND (reference sequence). CDR3 DNA: TGTGCCAGTACAGTTCTTCCCGGGACAGGGTACACTGAAGCTTTCTTT. Translation gives CASTVLPGTGYTEAFF.

The chain recombines TRBV27 with TRBJ2-7; 10 nucleotides agree with TRBD2. V gave up 4 bases and J gave up 5 bases; unmatched junction bases: 8. The CDR3 has 15 residues. Germline V CDR1 and CDR2: MNHEY, SMNVEV (reference sequence). The DNA for the CDR3 is TGTGCCAGCAGTTCCCAGGCTAGCGGGAGCAACGAGCAGTACTTC. Protein product: CASSSQASGSNEQYF.

With respect to this clone: In the same sample, other DNA sequences code for this CDR3. The rearrangement joins TRBV7-9 to TRBJ2-5; no firm D call. The CDR3 has 14 amino acids. The germline V gene has CDR1 SEHNR and CDR2 FQNEAQ (reference sequence). The V and J ends lost 0 bases and 2 bases respectively, with 7 bases between them. DNA of the CDR3: TGTGCCAGCAGCTTAGCGTTGGGTCAAGAGACCCAGTACTTC. Encoded protein: CASSLALGQETQYF.

Here the CDR3 reads CASSSRTDPPKETQYF. The CDR3 nucleotides read TGTGCCAGCAGCTCCCGGACTGATCCCCCCAAAGAGACCCAGTACTTC. This chain uses TRBV7-9 with TRBJ2-5, with D possibly TRBD2 on 5 matching bases. CDR3 size: 16 residues. V lost 4 bases and J 3 bases, leaving 18 bases between the germline ends. In germline, CDR1 is SEHNR, CDR2 FQNEAQ (reference sequence).

J is TRBJ2-1 and V is TRBV9; 8 nucleotides agree with TRBD2. The CDR3 is 15 amino acids. CDR1 SGDLS and CDR2 YYNGEE come from the germline V gene. J lost 3 bases, V lost 3 bases, and 5 bases had no gene match. The CDR3 spells CASSAVAGSYNEQFF. The CDR3 DNA sequence: TGTGCCAGCAGCGCCGTAGCGGGAAGCTACAATGAGCAGTTCTTC.

The gene calls are TRBV11-2 and TRBJ2-7; D unclear. V lost 5 bases and J 6 bases, leaving 11 bases between the germline ends. Germline CDR1 reads SGHAT; CDR2 reads FQNNGV. There are 12 residues in the CDR3. The CDR3 region has the DNA TGTGCCAGCAGCGGTGACTGGGGCGAGCAGTACTTC. Its protein product is CASSGDWGEQYF.

The chain joins TRBV27 to TRBJ2-1, with D hard to call. Germline V gives CDR1 MNHEY, CDR2 SMNVEV (reference sequence). Trimming took 3 bases from V and 4 from J, leaving 13 bases between them. This CDR3 has 15 residues. The CDR3 DNA is TGTGCCAGCAGTTTGGATGCGGCGTCGTACAATGAGCAGTTCTTC. Protein: CASSLDAASYNEQFF.

This chain links TRBV10-3 with TRBJ1-1; a possible D gene is TRBD1 (6 bases). The CDR3 has 13 residues. Germline CDR1 and CDR2: ENHRY and SYGVKD. Trimming left V 10 bases short and J 7 bases short, with 19 bases between. DNA of the CDR3: TGTGCCACCAGGGGCCCCGAGGCGATTGAAGCTTTCTTT. It encodes CATRGPEAIEAFF.

This rearrangement joins TRBV13 to TRBJ2-5; 8 positions agree with TRBD1. The CDR3 length is 16 residues. With 2 bases clipped from V and 0 bases from J, the junction kept 5 bases outside the gene matches. Germline lookup yields CDR1 PRHDT and CDR2 FYEKMQ (reference sequence). The CDR3 sequence: CASSLIDRGHQETQYF. The CDR3 DNA sequence: TGTGCCAGCAGCTTAATCGACAGGGGTCACCAAGAGACCCAGTACTTC.

V is TRBV2 and J is TRBJ2-1; maybe TRBD2 (5 bases). V lost 1 base, J lost 8 bases, and 15 bases lay in between. This CDR3 has 15 amino acids. Germline-derived CDR1 and CDR2 are SNHLY and FYNNEI. In nucleotides, the CDR3 is TGTGCCAGCAGTGAAGTGGAGAATACAGCGGATGAGCAGTTCTTC. Its translation: CASSEVENTADEQFF. Filled out from reference TRBV2 and TRBJ2-1, the complete variable domain reads EPEVTQTPSHQVTQMGQEVILRCVPISNHLYFYWYRQILGQKVEFLVSFYNNEISEKSEIFDDQFSVERPDGSNFTLKIRSTKLEDSAMYFCASSEVENTADEQFFGPGTRLTVL.

This clone came up once. The CDR3 DNA follows: TGTGCCAGCAGCACACGTAGGTTAGGATGGTACGAGCAGTACTTC. This translates into CASSTRRLGWYEQYF. J is TRBJ2-7 and V is TRBV7-8; D ambiguous. Trimming shortened V by 5 bases and J by 4 bases, and 18 bases separated the two germline ends. Germline assignment: CDR1 SGHVS and CDR2 FQNEAQ. The CDR3 contains 15 residues.

The chain links TRBV30 to TRBJ2-3, with D perhaps given as TRBD1 or TRBD2 (5 bases each). The CDR3 contains 13 residues. Trimming left V 1 base short and J 6 bases short, with 11 bases between. CDR1 and CDR2 (germline): GTSNPN, SVGIG (reference sequence). CDR3 in amino acids: CAWSALWGDTQYF. CDR3 DNA: TGTGCCTGGAGTGCCCTTTGGGGGGATACGCAGTATTTT.

This sequence joins TRBV2 and TRBJ2-7; unclear D gene. The germline V gene has CDR1 SNHLY and CDR2 FYNNEI. V gave up 10 bases and J gave up 0 bases, with 10 bases separating them. CDR3 length equals 12 residues. The CDR3: CAIRGSSYEQYF. The CDR3 coding sequence is TGTGCCATCCGTGGAAGCTCCTACGAGCAGTACTTC.